This TCR beta chain was profiled in a study of breast tumors, draining lymph nodes, adjacent tissues. One entry per CDR3 protein, called by TCRdb with MiXCR from the multiplex PCR reads. The sample contains roughly 130,000 distinct CDR3 sequences, nearly 20% of which appear only once. This clonotype was picked up many times. Its antigen is as yet unknown. The lymph nodes were axillary draining lymph nodes from breast cancer patients. V lost 3 bases to trimming and J lost 7 bases; unmatched junction nucleotides: 7. Germline V CDR1 and CDR2: DFQATT, SNEGSKA (reference sequence). The CDR3 has 14 amino acids. Findings and limits, study-wide: The data were judged consistent with most tumor T cells coming from lymph node and expanding in tumor. Tumor TCR diversity was below lymph nodes but above nontumor tissue. Luminal-like breast cancer showed significantly greater tumor-nontumor repertoire similarity than basal-like breast cancer did. That most tumor T cells come from lymph nodes remained unproven.

The receptor's source is a female donor with breast cancer. Some clones in this sample may be carry-over from other donors' samples. Sequencing was done on a sample of axillary lymph node tissue. V usage is TRBV20-1 and J usage is TRBJ1-5, with 9 bases matching TRBD1. CDR3 region: CSASEGQGDQPQHF. The CDR3 DNA sequence: TGCAGTGCTAGCGAGGGACAGGGAGACCAGCCCCAGCATTTT.